Below, 25 T cell receptor beta chains from the same sample are listed, as sequenced in a study of shared clonotypes between healthy human individuals. Libraries were prepared by immunoSEQ multiplex PCR; TCRdb keeps only in-frame clonotypes and omits some of them. The repertoire holds some 790,000 clones, with 55% to 75% as singletons. Sequenced sample: memory CD4+ T cells sorted from blood. Described subset: CD45RA-negative fraction. These receptors all stem from a woman in her twenties or thirties in good health.

V is TRBV27 and J is TRBJ2-1, with unresolved D. Germline lookup yields CDR1 MNHEY and CDR2 SMNVEV (reference sequence). Deletions cut 5 bases from V and 3 bases from J, with 11 bases between. The length of the CDR3 is 14 residues. This chain's CDR3 is CASSLGDFYNEQFF. Here the CDR3 DNA reads TGTGCCAGCAGTCTAGGTGATTTCTACAATGAGCAGTTCTTC.

CDR3 sequence: CASSLEGQSSGNTIYF. The CDR3 nucleotides read TGCGCCAGCAGCTTGGAGGGACAGAGCTCTGGAAACACCATATATTTT. This chain links TRBV5-1 with TRBJ1-3; the match to TRBD1 covers 7 bases. Unmatched junction bases numbered 3, after V lost 0 bases and J lost 0 bases. Germline CDR1 and CDR2: SGHRS and YFSETQ. The CDR3 has 16 residues.

V usage is TRBV27 and J usage is TRBJ2-5; tentative D call: TRBD1 (5 bases). The V and J ends lost 5 bases and 7 bases respectively, with 14 bases between them. Germline V gives CDR1 MNHEY, CDR2 SMNVEV (reference sequence). CDR3 length: 13 residues. In DNA, the CDR3 is TGTGCCAGCAGTCCGGACACCTCAAGGACCCAGTACTTC. Its protein product is CASSPDTSRTQYF.

V gene TRBV7-9 combines with J gene TRBJ1-1; D ambiguous. The length of the CDR3 is 15 residues. Germline V lookup: CDR1 SEHNR, CDR2 FQNEAQ (reference sequence). V gave up 4 bases and J gave up 1 base, with 13 bases separating them. The CDR3 DNA sequence: TGTGCCAGCAGCTCCCCCGGGGAGGGGAACACTGAAGCTTTCTTT. It codes for CASSSPGEGNTEAFF.

The genes are TRBV5-1 and TRBJ2-3; possibly TRBD2 for D (6 bases). Germline V CDR1 and CDR2: SGHRS, YFSETQ. Trimming pared 4 bases from V and 10 bases from J, leaving 13 bases between. The CDR3 totals 12 residues. The CDR3 region is CASSTGGSAQYF. The CDR3 region has the DNA TGCGCCAGCAGCACCGGGGGAAGCGCGCAGTATTTT. Filled out from reference TRBV5-1 and TRBJ2-3, the complete variable domain reads KAGVTQTPRYLIKTRGQQVTLSCSPISGHRSVSWYQQTPGQGLQFLFEYFSETQRNKGNFPGRFSGRQFSNSRSEMNVSTLELGDSALYLCASSTGGSAQYFGPGTRLTVL.

V and J are TRBV6-1 and TRBJ2-2; TRBD2 matches 8 bases. CDR1 is MNHNS, CDR2 SASEGT, per germline. V shed 5 bases and J 4 bases; nucleotides not matched to a gene: 3. The CDR3 loop spans 14 amino acids. The CDR3 DNA sequence: TGTGCCAGCAGTCCCGCGGGGGGCACCGGGGAGCTGTTTTTT. Translation: CASSPAGGTGELFF.

The chain recombines TRBV7-9 with TRBJ2-7; D unresolved. Germline V gene data show CDR1 as SEHNR and CDR2 as FQNEAQ (reference sequence). The CDR3 runs to 13 residues. The V end lost 2 bases, the J end lost 7 bases, and 12 bases lay between the germline ends. CDR3 region: CASSLTTVGEQYF. The CDR3, as DNA: TGTGCCAGCAGCTTAACAACGGTGGGGGAGCAGTACTTC.

This chain connects TRBV5-4 to TRBJ2-5; 7 bases are a match to TRBD1. The CDR3 is made up of 15 amino acids. CDR1 SGHNT and CDR2 YYREEE come from the germline V gene (reference sequence). V trimming: 5 bases; J trimming: 0 bases; junction bases outside the gene matches: 7. The CDR3 sequence is CASRPTGANQETQYF. The DNA of the CDR3 is TGTGCCAGCAGACCAACAGGGGCCAACCAAGAGACCCAGTACTTC.

This clone was seen just once. The V call is TRBV7-2, the J call TRBJ2-7; D tentatively reads TRBD1 or TRBD2 (5 bases each). V lost 4 bases to trimming and J lost 3 bases, with 13 bases between them. Germline loops: CDR1 SGHTA, CDR2 FQGNSA. The CDR3 sequence is 14 residues long. The CDR3 here is CASSSGTGYYEQYF. CDR3 in DNA: TGTGCCAGCAGCTCCGGGACCGGGTACTACGAGCAGTACTTC.

This chain connects TRBV6-4 to TRBJ2-1, with 7 bases matching TRBD2. The CDR3 totals 14 residues. The trim removed 0 bases at V and 8 bases at J, leaving 4 bases unmatched. CDR1 and CDR2 from the germline V gene are MRHNA and SNTAGT. This chain's CDR3 is CASSDSGGRDEQFF. The CDR3 nucleotides are TGTGCCAGCAGTGACTCAGGAGGGAGGGATGAGCAGTTCTTC.

A remark on this clone: Its ends do not fully match the called genes, so a read error is possible. This chain joins TRBV7-6 and TRBJ2-2; D is unclear. The CDR3 contains 15 residues. Germline CDR1 reads SGHVS; CDR2 reads FNYEAQ. The CDR3 DNA reads TGTGCCAGCAGCCTGAGATTAGGGAACGCCGGGGAGCTGTTTTTT. Translated, it gives CASSLRLGNAGELFF.

This rearrangement joins TRBV7-2 to TRBJ2-7, with 7 bases fitting TRBD2. Trimming took 5 bases from V and 2 from J; bases not matched to a gene: 12. From germline, CDR1 is SGHTA and CDR2 FQGNSA. This CDR3 region has 16 residues. CDR3 in amino acids: CASSPRRAGRAYEQYF. CDR3 nucleotide sequence: TGTGCCAGCAGCCCACGTAGAGCGGGAAGGGCCTACGAGCAGTACTTC.

This chain joins TRBV6-6 and TRBJ2-4; TRBD1 matches at 12 bases. The CDR3 extends over 16 amino acids. J gave up 7 bases and V 4 bases, and 8 bases lay outside the gene matches. Germline CDR1 and CDR2: MNHNY and SVGAGI (reference sequence). The CDR3 is CASSFPGQGAKNIQYF. DNA for the CDR3: TGTGCCAGCAGTTTCCCGGGACAGGGGGCTAAGAACATTCAGTACTTC.

This clone was detected only a few times. The chain couples TRBV5-1 to TRBJ1-1, with D possibly matching TRBD1 (6 bases). This CDR3 comprises 14 residues. Germline CDR1 is SGHRS and CDR2 is YFSETQ. V was shortened by 3 bases and J by 0 bases, with 9 bases between the two germline ends. The CDR3 coding sequence is TGCGCCAGCAGCTCGGGACATATGAACACTGAAGCTTTCTTT. Its translation is CASSSGHMNTEAFF.

The genes are TRBV10-3 and TRBJ1-1; D might be TRBD1 (5 bases). There are 17 residues in the CDR3. Germline lookup yields CDR1 ENHRY and CDR2 SYGVKD. Deletions cut 0 bases from V and 1 base from J, with 15 bases between. CDR3: CAISESRGRGENTEAFF. CDR3 DNA sequence: TGTGCCATCAGTGAGTCGAGGGGAAGGGGCGAGAACACTGAAGCTTTCTTT.

The chain combines TRBV27 with TRBJ2-2; D perhaps matches TRBD2 (5 bases). Per germline, CDR1 MNHEY and CDR2 SMNVEV (reference sequence). CDR3 length: 14 amino acids. V dropped 2 bases and J dropped 7 bases, with 11 bases sitting between them. The CDR3 DNA follows: TGTGCCAGCAGTTTAGGAGGCGGAGGCGGGGAGCTGTTTTTT. This translates into CASSLGGGGGELFF.

On this clone: The sample carries other DNA sequences with the same CDR3. This chain joins TRBV6-5 and TRBJ1-1, with a tentative D call TRBD1 (5 bases). The length of the CDR3 is 13 residues. V gave up 5 bases and J gave up 4 bases, with 11 bases separating them. Germline V gene data show CDR1 as MNHEY and CDR2 as SVGAGI. The CDR3 spells CASSPLGGTEAFF. The DNA for the CDR3 is TGTGCCAGCAGTCCCTTGGGGGGCACTGAAGCTTTCTTT.

This clone was observed many times. The genes are TRBV6-5 and TRBJ1-5; D is unclear. The CDR3 covers 12 residues. Trimming took off 7 bases at V and 8 bases at J, with 12 bases between the two ends. Germline CDR1 MNHEY, CDR2 SVGAGI. In nucleotides, the CDR3 is TGTGCCAGCAACAATCCAGGAAAGCCCCAGCATTTT. Amino acid sequence: CASNNPGKPQHF.

The chain joins TRBV5-1 to TRBJ1-3, with D possibly TRBD1 on 5 matching bases. The V end was cut by 4 bases, the J end by 4 bases, with 12 bases between. From germline, CDR1 is SGHRS and CDR2 YFSETQ. The CDR3 sequence is 14 residues long. CDR3 loop: CASSPATEGNTIYF. The CDR3 bases are TGCGCCAGCAGCCCCGCGACAGAAGGAAACACCATATATTTT.

In regard to this clone: One base away lies a much larger clone, so this may be a sequencing read error. This sequence joins TRBV30 and TRBJ1-2; D possibly corresponds to TRBD1 (5 bases). The CDR3 runs to 13 residues. The V end was cut by 5 bases, the J end by 8 bases, with 18 bases between. Looked up from germline, CDR1 is GTSNPN and CDR2 is SVGIG (reference sequence). The CDR3 sequence is CAWGARQGSGYTF. In DNA, the CDR3 is TGTGCCTGGGGAGCGAGGCAGGGTAGCGGCTACACCTTC.

This clone showed up just a few times. J is TRBJ2-2 and V is TRBV5-1; D gene ambiguous. This CDR3 comprises 14 residues. Deletions cut 6 bases from V and 0 bases from J, with 9 bases between. Per the germline V gene, CDR1 is SGHRS and CDR2 is YFSETQ. The CDR3 bases are TGCGCCAGCAATGACCCCCCGAACACCGGGGAGCTGTTTTTT. This translates into CASNDPPNTGELFF.

The V and J genes are TRBV5-6 and TRBJ2-5, with 7 bases fitting TRBD1. The V segment lost 4 bases and the J segment 5 bases; nucleotides outside the gene matches: 5. Germline values: CDR1 SGHDT, CDR2 YYEEEE. The CDR3 runs to 13 residues. The CDR3 DNA follows: TGTGCCAGCAGCGCTGACAGGGCTGAGACCCAGTACTTC. This gives the protein CASSADRAETQYF.

The rearrangement links TRBV28 to TRBJ1-1, with TRBD1 identical over 9 bases. CDR3 size: 15 residues. The V gene end was trimmed by 3 bases and the J gene end by 10 bases; junction bases not matched to a gene: 12. The germline CDR1 and CDR2 sequences are MDHEN and SYDVKM. CDR3 sequence: CASSFTQGAWVGAFF. The CDR3 nucleotides read TGTGCCAGCAGTTTTACACAGGGGGCTTGGGTGGGAGCTTTCTTT.

CDR3 residues: CASSEKKGAPSSYNEQFF. As DNA, the CDR3 is TGTGCCAGCAGCGAAAAGAAGGGCGCCCCAAGCTCCTACAATGAGCAGTTCTTC. The chain recombines TRBV9 with TRBJ2-1; D call uncertain. Germline CDR1 and CDR2: SGDLS and YYNGEE. The V and J ends lost 3 bases and 0 bases respectively, with 19 bases between them. The CDR3 contains 18 residues.

The chain joins TRBV10-3 to TRBJ2-2, with 9 bases fitting TRBD2. There are 16 residues in the CDR3. Trimming cost V 0 bases and J 5 bases; bases outside gene matches: 4. Germline V gives CDR1 ENHRY, CDR2 SYGVKD. CDR3 nucleotides: TGTGCCATCAGTGAGTCTAGTCTAGCGGGAACCGGGGAGCTGTTTTTT. As protein: CAISESSLAGTGELFF.